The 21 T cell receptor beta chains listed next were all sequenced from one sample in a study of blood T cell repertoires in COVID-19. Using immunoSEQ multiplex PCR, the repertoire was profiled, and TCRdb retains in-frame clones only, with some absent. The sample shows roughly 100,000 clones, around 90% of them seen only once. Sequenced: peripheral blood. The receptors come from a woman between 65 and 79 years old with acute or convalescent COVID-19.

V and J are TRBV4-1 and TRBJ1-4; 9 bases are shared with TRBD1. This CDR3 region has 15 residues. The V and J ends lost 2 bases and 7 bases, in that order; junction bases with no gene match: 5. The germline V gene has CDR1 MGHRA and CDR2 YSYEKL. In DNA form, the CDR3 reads TGCGCCAGCAGCCAACCGGGACAGGGAAGTGAAAAACTGTTTTTT. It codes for CASSQPGQGSEKLFF.

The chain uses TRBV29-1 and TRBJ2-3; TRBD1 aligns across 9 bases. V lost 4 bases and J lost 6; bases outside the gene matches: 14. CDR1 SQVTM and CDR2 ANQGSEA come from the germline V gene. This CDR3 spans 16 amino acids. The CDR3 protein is CSVARTRTGDVDTQYF. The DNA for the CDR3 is TGCAGCGTTGCCAGAACTAGGACAGGGGATGTGGATACGCAGTATTTT.

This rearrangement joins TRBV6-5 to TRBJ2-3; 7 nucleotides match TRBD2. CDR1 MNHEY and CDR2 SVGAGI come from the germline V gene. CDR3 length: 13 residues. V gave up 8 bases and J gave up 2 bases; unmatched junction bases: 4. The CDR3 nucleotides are TGTGCCAGCTCTCGGGACTACACAGATACGCAGTATTTT. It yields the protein CASSRDYTDTQYF.

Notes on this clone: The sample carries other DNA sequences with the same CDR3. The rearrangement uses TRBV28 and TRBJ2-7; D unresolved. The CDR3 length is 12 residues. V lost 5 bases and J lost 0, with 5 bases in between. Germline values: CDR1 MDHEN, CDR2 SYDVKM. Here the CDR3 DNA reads TGTGCCAGCAGTCCAGACTCCTACGAGCAGTACGTC. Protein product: CASSPDSYEQYV.

CDR3 nucleotides: TGTGCCTCACGGGGGACTGCCAACTATGGCTACACCTTC. It yields the protein CASRGTANYGYTF. This sequence joins TRBV10-3 and TRBJ1-2, with D possibly TRBD1 on 5 matching bases. This CDR3 spans 13 amino acids. Trimming stripped 11 bases from V and 2 bases from J, with 15 bases between. Germline CDR1 ENHRY, CDR2 SYGVKD.

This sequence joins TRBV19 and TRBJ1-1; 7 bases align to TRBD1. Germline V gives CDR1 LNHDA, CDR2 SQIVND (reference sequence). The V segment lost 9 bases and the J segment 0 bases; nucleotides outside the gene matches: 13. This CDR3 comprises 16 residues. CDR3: CASLRGGGGLNTEAFF. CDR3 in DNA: TGTGCCAGCCTTCGGGGGGGAGGGGGCCTGAACACTGAAGCTTTCTTT.

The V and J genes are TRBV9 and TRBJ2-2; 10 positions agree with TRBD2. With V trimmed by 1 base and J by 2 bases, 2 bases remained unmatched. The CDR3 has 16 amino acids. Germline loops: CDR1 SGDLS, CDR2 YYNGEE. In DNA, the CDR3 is TGTGCCAGCAGCGTATTAGCGGGAGGAAACACCGGGGAGCTGTTTTTT. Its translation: CASSVLAGGNTGELFF. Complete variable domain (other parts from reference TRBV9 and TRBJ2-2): DSGVTQTPKHLITATGQRVTLRCSPRSGDLSVYWYQQSLDQGLQFLIQYYNGEERAKGNILERFSAQQFPDLHSELNLSSLELGDSALYFCASSVLAGGNTGELFFGEGSRLTVL.

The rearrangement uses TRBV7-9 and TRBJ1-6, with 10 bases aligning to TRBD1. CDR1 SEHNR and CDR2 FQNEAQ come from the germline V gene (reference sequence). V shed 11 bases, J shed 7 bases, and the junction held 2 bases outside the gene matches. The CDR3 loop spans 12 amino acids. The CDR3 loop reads CAGGQGNSPLHF. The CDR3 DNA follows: TGTGCCGGGGGACAGGGGAATTCACCCCTCCACTTT.

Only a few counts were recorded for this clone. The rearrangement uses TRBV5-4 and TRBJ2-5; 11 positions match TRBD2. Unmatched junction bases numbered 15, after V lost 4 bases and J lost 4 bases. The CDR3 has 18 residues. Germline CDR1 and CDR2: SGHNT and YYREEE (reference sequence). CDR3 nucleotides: TGTGCCAGCAGCCCCCGCACTGTGACTAGCGGGACGGGAGAGACCCAGTACTTC. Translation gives CASSPRTVTSGTGETQYF.

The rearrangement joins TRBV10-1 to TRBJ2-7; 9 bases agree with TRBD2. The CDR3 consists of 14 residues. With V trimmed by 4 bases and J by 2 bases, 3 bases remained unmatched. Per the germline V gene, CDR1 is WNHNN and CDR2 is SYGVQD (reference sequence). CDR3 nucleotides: TGCGCCAGCAGTGTAGCGGGAGTTACCTACGAGCAGTACTTC. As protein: CASSVAGVTYEQYF.

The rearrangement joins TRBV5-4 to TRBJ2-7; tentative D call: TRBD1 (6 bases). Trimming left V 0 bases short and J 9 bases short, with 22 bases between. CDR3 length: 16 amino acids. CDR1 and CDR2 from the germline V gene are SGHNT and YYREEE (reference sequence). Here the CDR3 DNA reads TGTGCCAGCAGCTTGGGGGGGCGCGGTACGTCCTTCGGGCAGTACTTC. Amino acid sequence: CASSLGGRGTSFGQYF.

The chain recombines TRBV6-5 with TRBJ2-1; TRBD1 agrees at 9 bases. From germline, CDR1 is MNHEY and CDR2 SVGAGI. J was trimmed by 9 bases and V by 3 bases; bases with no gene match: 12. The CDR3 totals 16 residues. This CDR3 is CASSYRWTGEGSEQFF. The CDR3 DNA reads TGTGCCAGCAGTTATCGATGGACAGGGGAGGGAAGTGAGCAGTTCTTC.

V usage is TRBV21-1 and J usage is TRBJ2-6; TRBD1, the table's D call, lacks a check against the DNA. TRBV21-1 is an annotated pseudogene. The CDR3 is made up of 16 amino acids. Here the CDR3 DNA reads TGTGCCAGAAGAGCGACAGGTCTCTTGGGGGCCAACGTCCTGACTTTC. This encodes CARRATGLLGANVLTF.

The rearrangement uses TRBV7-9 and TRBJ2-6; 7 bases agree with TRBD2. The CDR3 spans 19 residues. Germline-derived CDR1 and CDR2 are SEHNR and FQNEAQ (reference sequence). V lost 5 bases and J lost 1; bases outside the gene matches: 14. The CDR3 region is CASSRGEGRSQSGANVLTF. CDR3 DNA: TGTGCCAGCAGCCGGGGGGAGGGCAGATCCCAATCTGGGGCCAACGTCCTGACTTTC. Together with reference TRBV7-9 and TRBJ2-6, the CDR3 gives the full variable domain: DTGVSQNPRHKITKRGQNVTFRCDPISEHNRLYWYRQTLGQGPEFLTYFQNEAQLEKSRLLSDRFSAERPKGSFSTLEIQRTEQGDSAMYLCASSRGEGRSQSGANVLTFGAGSRLTVL.

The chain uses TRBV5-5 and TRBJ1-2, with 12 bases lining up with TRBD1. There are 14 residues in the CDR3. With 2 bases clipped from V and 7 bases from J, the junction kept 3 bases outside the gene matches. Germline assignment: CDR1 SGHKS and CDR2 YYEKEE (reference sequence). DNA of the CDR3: TGTGCCAGCAGCTTACCGGGACAGGGGGCTGGCTACACCTTC. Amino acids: CASSLPGQGAGYTF.

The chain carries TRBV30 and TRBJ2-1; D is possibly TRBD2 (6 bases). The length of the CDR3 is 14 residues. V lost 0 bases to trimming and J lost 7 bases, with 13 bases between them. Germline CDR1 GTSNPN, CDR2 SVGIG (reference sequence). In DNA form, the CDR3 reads TGTGCCTGGAGTGTTCTAGCGTCTGGGAATGAGCAGTTCTTC. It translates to CAWSVLASGNEQFF.

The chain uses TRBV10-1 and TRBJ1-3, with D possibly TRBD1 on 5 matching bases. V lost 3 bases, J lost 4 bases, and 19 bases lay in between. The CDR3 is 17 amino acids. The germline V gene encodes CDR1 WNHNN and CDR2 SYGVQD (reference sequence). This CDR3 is CASSDPRSGDVGNTIYF. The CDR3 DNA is TGCGCCAGCAGTGACCCCAGATCGGGGGACGTCGGAAACACCATATATTTT.

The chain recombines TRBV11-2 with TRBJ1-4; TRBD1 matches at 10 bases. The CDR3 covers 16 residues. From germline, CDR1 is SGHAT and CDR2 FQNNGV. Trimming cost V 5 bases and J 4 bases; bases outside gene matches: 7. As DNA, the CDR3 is TGTGCCAGCAGCAGGGACAGGGGCATAAATAATGAAAAACTGTTTTTT. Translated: CASSRDRGINNEKLFF. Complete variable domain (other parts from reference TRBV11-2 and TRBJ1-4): EAGVAQSPRYKIIEKRQSVAFWCNPISGHATLYWYQQILGQGPKLLIQFQNNGVVDDSQLPKDRFSAERLKGVDSTLKIQPAKLEDSAVYLCASSRDRGINNEKLFFGSGTQLSVL.

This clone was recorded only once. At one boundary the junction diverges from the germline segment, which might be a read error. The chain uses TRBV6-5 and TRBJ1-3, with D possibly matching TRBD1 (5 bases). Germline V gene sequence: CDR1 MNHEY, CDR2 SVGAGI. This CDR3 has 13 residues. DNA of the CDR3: TGTGCCAGCCGTACAGCCGGGGGAAGCACCATATATTTT. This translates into CASRTAGGSTIYF.

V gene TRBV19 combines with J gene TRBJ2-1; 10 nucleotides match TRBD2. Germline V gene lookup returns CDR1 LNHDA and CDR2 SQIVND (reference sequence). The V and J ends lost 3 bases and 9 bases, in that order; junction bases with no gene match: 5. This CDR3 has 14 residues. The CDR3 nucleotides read TGTGCCAGTAGTATCCAGCGGGGGGGTACTGAGCAGTTCTTC. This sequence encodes CASSIQRGGTEQFF.

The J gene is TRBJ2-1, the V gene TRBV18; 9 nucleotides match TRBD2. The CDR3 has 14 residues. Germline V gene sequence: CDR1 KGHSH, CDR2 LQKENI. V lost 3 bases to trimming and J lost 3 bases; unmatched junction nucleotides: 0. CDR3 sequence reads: CASSPTSGYNEQFF. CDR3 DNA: TGTGCCAGCTCACCGACTAGCGGCTACAATGAGCAGTTCTTC.